The 13 T cell receptor beta chains reported below all come from one sample, sequenced in a study of CD8 T cells in Susac syndrome. Random hexamers were used to reverse transcribe an amount of 0.5 to 1 ug RNA. Each CDR3 protein gets one entry after TCRdb re-called the immunoSEQ multiplex PCR reads with MiXCR. The sample lists 230,000 or so distinct CDR3 sequences; about 95% were seen once. Sequencing was done on a sample of CD4+ T cells from PBMCs. Every receptor here comes from a human donor with multiple sclerosis.

This rearrangement joins TRBV4-2 to TRBJ1-2, with unresolved D. V lost 0 bases, J lost 6 bases, and 14 bases lay in between. CDR3 length: 15 amino acids. From germline, CDR1 is LGHNA and CDR2 YNFKEQ. CDR3 amino acids: CASSQDELSRNGYTF. CDR3 bases: TGTGCCAGCAGCCAAGATGAATTGTCCAGGAATGGCTACACCTTC.

The V gene is TRBV6-1, the J gene TRBJ1-4; a possible D gene is TRBD1 (5 bases). The germline CDR1 and CDR2 sequences are MNHNS and SASEGT. V was clipped by 6 bases and J by 4 bases, with 18 bases between them. The CDR3 consists of 16 residues. CDR3 bases: TGTGCCAGCAGGCGAGGGACCGCTAGGGATAATGAAAAACTGTTTTTT. Amino acids: CASRRGTARDNEKLFF.

The CDR3 nucleotides are TGCGCCAGCAGCGCCGGGACTAGTCCTGAGACCCAGTACTTC. Amino acids: CASSAGTSPETQYF. The chain links TRBV5-1 to TRBJ2-5, with TRBD2 identical over 8 bases. The CDR3 runs 14 residues. Looked up from germline, CDR1 is SGHRS and CDR2 is YFSETQ. After removal of 4 bases from V and 5 bases from J, the junction contained 7 bases not matched to a gene.

The chain combines TRBV30 with TRBJ1-4, with D hard to call. From germline, CDR1 is GTSNPN and CDR2 SVGIG (reference sequence). This CDR3 has 11 amino acids. With 3 bases removed from V and 6 bases from J, the gap between germline ends came to 5 bases. Here the CDR3 DNA reads TGTGCCTGGAGCAGCCATGAAAAACTGTTTTTT. Residues: CAWSSHEKLFF.

The sample holds a few counts of this clonotype. The chain uses TRBV19 and TRBJ2-2; no definite D call. V was trimmed by 6 bases and J by 2 bases, leaving 7 bases between them. Germline V gene data show CDR1 as LNHDA and CDR2 as SQIVND (reference sequence). The length of the CDR3 is 13 residues. The CDR3 DNA reads as TGTGCCAGTAGGAGCACCAACACCGGGGAGCTGTTTTTT. It encodes CASRSTNTGELFF.

This chain uses TRBV28 with TRBJ2-5; TRBD2 matches 8 bases. The length of the CDR3 is 14 residues. V dropped 4 bases and J dropped 4; count of bases not matched to a gene: 5. Germline V gene lookup returns CDR1 MDHEN and CDR2 SYDVKM. CDR3 amino acids: CASSYSGNRETQYF. The CDR3 nucleotides read TGTGCCAGCAGTTATAGCGGGAATCGAGAGACCCAGTACTTC.

The CDR3 nucleotides are TGTGCCAGCAGCCCTGGCGGCTATAATTCACCCCTCCACTTT. Translating gives CASSPGGYNSPLHF. The rearrangement links TRBV5-4 to TRBJ1-6; D gene uncertain. V gave up 4 bases and J gave up 3 bases, with 8 bases separating them. The CDR3 totals 14 residues. CDR1 is SGHNT, CDR2 YYREEE, per germline (reference sequence).

This clonotype was detected once. V gene TRBV14 combines with J gene TRBJ1-6; unclear D gene. The germline V gene has CDR1 SGHDN and CDR2 FVKESK. The V end lost 3 bases, the J end lost 4 bases, and 10 bases lay between the germline ends. CDR3 length: 15 amino acids. The CDR3 DNA reads TGTGCCAGCAGCCAGGGTCCGATGTATAATTCACCCCTCCACTTT. It translates to CASSQGPMYNSPLHF. The complete variable domain, with remaining parts taken from reference TRBV14 and TRBJ1-6, reads EAGVTQFPSHSVIEKGQTVTLRCDPISGHDNLYWYRRVMGKEIKFLLHFVKESKQDESGMPNNRFLAERTGGTYSTLKVQPAELEDSGVYFCASSQGPMYNSPLHFGNGTRLTVT.

The chain recombines TRBV27 with TRBJ1-1; no reliable D call. The germline V gene has CDR1 MNHEY and CDR2 SMNVEV (reference sequence). V gave up 1 base and J gave up 4 bases, with 7 bases separating them. This CDR3 has 13 amino acids. Here the CDR3 DNA reads TGTGCCAGCAGTTTATTCTCCGTCACTGAAGCTTTCTTT. Its translation: CASSLFSVTEAFF.

J is TRBJ2-5 and V is TRBV20-1, with unresolved D. The CDR3 runs to 14 residues. V was clipped by 0 bases and J by 2 bases, with 10 bases between them. Per germline, CDR1 DFQATT and CDR2 SNEGSKA (reference sequence). CDR3 protein: CSAREPGRQETQYF. CDR3 coding DNA: TGCAGTGCTAGAGAACCCGGACGGCAAGAGACCCAGTACTTC.

This chain uses TRBV29-1 with TRBJ2-3; TRBD1 matches at 9 bases. This CDR3 is 13 amino acids long. Germline V CDR1 and CDR2: SQVTM, ANQGSEA. Trimming took 8 bases from V and 4 from J; bases not matched to a gene: 7. Here the CDR3 DNA reads TGCAGCTTACAGGGGGCTGGCCCAGATACGCAGTATTTT. Translated, it gives CSLQGAGPDTQYF.

The chain carries TRBV29-1 and TRBJ2-7; D possibly uses TRBD1 or TRBD2 (5 bases each). This CDR3 spans 15 amino acids. V was pared by 5 bases and J by 7 bases, with 24 bases between. Germline CDR1 is SQVTM and CDR2 is ANQGSEA. The CDR3 loop reads CSVSSGTNLKREQYF. CDR3 DNA: TGCAGCGTTTCAAGTGGGACGAACCTCAAGCGGGAGCAGTACTTC.

CDR3 residues: CASSPSGQGSGNTIYF. The CDR3 DNA reads as TGTGCCAGCAGCCCTTCGGGACAGGGCTCTGGAAACACCATATATTTT. The V and J genes are TRBV3-1 and TRBJ1-3, with 9 bases that match TRBD1. Germline loops: CDR1 LGHDT, CDR2 YNNKEL (reference sequence). V dropped 4 bases and J dropped 0; count of bases not matched to a gene: 4. The CDR3 is 16 amino acids. Together with reference TRBV3-1 and TRBJ1-3, the CDR3 gives the full variable domain: DTAVSQTPKYLVTQMGNDKSIKCEQNLGHDTMYWYKQDSKKFLKIMFSYNNKELIINETVPNRFSPKSPDKAHLNLHINSLELGDSAVYFCASSPSGQGSGNTIYFGEGSWLTVV.